The T cell receptor (beta chain) under discussion was sequenced for a study of spatial heterogeneity in lung cancer. Background on the study: Detection consistently yielded more beta chains than alpha chains. TCR and UMI combinations that were unique each appeared, on average, more than ten times in raw reads.

On each TCR cDNA molecule, a unique molecular identifier was present. Each CDR3 protein gets one entry after TCRdb re-called the 5' RACE reads with MiXCR. In the table there are more than 9,500 distinct CDR3 sequences, approximately 6.2% of which are singletons. Time point of the sample: sample taken at primary tumor resection. Material for sequencing was whole RNA from tumor, nontumor lung or frozen PBMC, left unsorted. The donor population consisted of approximately 68 patients with untreated, early-stage non-small cell lung cancer. V was trimmed by 0 bases and J by 8 bases, leaving 16 bases between them. CDR1 and CDR2 (germline): GTSNPN, SVGIG (reference sequence). CDR3 length equals 14 residues. For this clonotype: Since it is a stray read in a library aimed at alpha chains, this beta chain has a size that is not meaningful.

Sequences were derived from normal lung tissue next to the tumor, sampled at surgery. This rearrangement joins TRBV30 to TRBJ1-2; D gene unclear. This TCR came from a male donor with early-stage non-small cell lung cancer. CDR3 sequence reads: CAWSVQNLPGGYTF. Here the CDR3 DNA reads TGTGCCTGGAGTGTACAAAACCTCCCCGGGGGCTACACCTTC.